These T cell receptor beta chains were read from a single sample in a study of blood T cell repertoires in COVID-19. Sequenced by immunoSEQ multiplex PCR; TCRdb stores in-frame clones only, minus some. This repertoire shows 70,000 to 80,000 clones, about 90% found once; its top ten account for more than 10%. Material: peripheral blood. These receptors originate from a human donor in a cohort sampled during active COVID-19. Both conserved end residues are part of each CDR3. For some rows the clone size is stated as once, few or many, or as a class when expanded; others skip it.

CDR3aa	j_gene	abundance	v_gene
CASSIWGDNEKLFF	TRBJ1-4	NA	TRBV19
CAYAQGLAPYNEQFF	TRBJ2-1	NA	TRBV30
CASSTWSGELFF	TRBJ2-2	NA	TRBV6-5
CASSPTADRGNTEAFF	TRBJ1-1	NA	TRBV11-2
CASSSGGAGTGELFF	TRBJ2-2	NA	TRBV9
CASHGTGGSNQPQHF	TRBJ1-5	once	TRBV10-3
CAWSREDREVKYF	TRBJ2-5	NA	TRBV30
CASSQDWTSGGHNEQFF	TRBJ2-1	NA	TRBV3-1/TRBV3-2
CASSLSRGNQPQHF	TRBJ1-5	NA	TRBV28
CASSLALGGAVNNEQFF	TRBJ2-1	many	TRBV7-2
CASSVFVGRTNTEAFF	TRBJ1-1	NA	TRBV28
CASSQAGGNTGELFF	TRBJ2-2	NA	TRBV11-3
CASSLAINRGGPLHF	TRBJ1-6	few	TRBV7-9
CASRRDRGATEAFF	TRBJ1-1	NA	TRBV19
CASSQRGGEGNIQYF	TRBJ2-4	NA	TRBV6-5
CASSLAAGYEQYF	TRBJ2-7	NA	TRBV12-3/TRBV12-4
CVSSQGRSLAFF	TRBJ1-1	NA	TRBV3-1/TRBV3-2
CAWSVGLGPQHF	TRBJ1-5	NA	TRBV30
CASRNFSPLAKNIQYF	TRBJ2-4	once	TRBV12-1
CASSEWGRDLHF	TRBJ1-6	once	TRBV2
CASSQVGDSLHTEAFF	TRBJ1-1	few	TRBV3-1/TRBV3-2
CAWSVRTGGESSQYF	TRBJ2-5	NA	TRBV30
CASSSPGGGGQPQHF	TRBJ1-5	once	TRBV28
CASSHTGIPNYGYTF	TRBJ1-2	NA	TRBV3-1/TRBV3-2
CASSRDNTDTQYF	TRBJ2-3	NA	TRBV19
CASSLDRQSTDTQYF	TRBJ2-3	NA	TRBV5-1
CASSGIESHSNYGYIF	TRBJ1-2	once	TRBV5-6
CASRVPGGGYTF	TRBJ1-2	NA	TRBV12-3/TRBV12-4
CASSRKGVSFHQETQYF	TRBJ2-5	NA	TRBV27
CASSEERAGGSSYEQYF	TRBJ2-7	NA	TRBV6-1
CASSLSPRWNEQFF	TRBJ2-1	NA	TRBV7-8
CASSQGAGGDGYTF	TRBJ1-2	NA	TRBV4-1